Each of the 27 T cell receptor beta chains below was sequenced from the same sample in a study of blood T cell repertoires in COVID-19. Sequencing used immunoSEQ multiplex PCR; TCRdb keeps in-frame clones, though not all of them. This sample has about 140,000 clones, with around 83% found just once. Sequencing input: peripheral blood. Source of these receptors: a woman of 80 years or more with acute or convalescent COVID-19.

The chain links TRBV11-2 to TRBJ1-2, with D perhaps TRBD1 (5 bases). Trimming removed 3 bases from V and 8 bases from J, with 16 bases in between. The V gene's germline CDR1 is SGHAT and CDR2 FQNNGV. The CDR3 spans 14 residues. CDR3 protein: CASSLVRGLPGYTF. The CDR3 bases are TGTGCCAGCAGCTTGGTGAGGGGACTACCGGGCTACACCTTC.

J is TRBJ1-1 and V is TRBV7-9; TRBD1 matches at 8 bases. Germline CDR1 and CDR2: SEHNR and FQNEAQ (reference sequence). There are 15 residues in the CDR3. The junction had 6 bases not matched to a gene; V was cut back by 4 bases and J by 2 bases. The CDR3 nucleotides are TGTGCCAGCAGCTCTGACAGGGGCGGAAACACTGAAGCTTTCTTT. Residues: CASSSDRGGNTEAFF.

This clone appeared a single time. This chain uses TRBV18 with TRBJ1-5, with 7 bases aligning to TRBD1. Losses at the gene ends were 2 bases for V and 6 bases for J; bases not matched to a gene: 4. CDR3 length equals 14 residues. Germline CDR1 and CDR2: KGHSH and LQKENI. CDR3 DNA: TGTGCCAGCTCACCAGACAGGGCGGTTCAGCCCCAGCATTTT. Translated, it gives CASSPDRAVQPQHF. The complete variable domain, with remaining parts taken from reference TRBV18 and TRBJ1-5, reads NAGVMQNPRHLVRRRGQEARLRCSPMKGHSHVYWYRQLPEEGLKFMVYLQKENIIDESGMPKERFSAEFPKEGPSILRIQQVVRGDSAAYFCASSPDRAVQPQHFGDGTRLSIL.

V is TRBV6-5 and J is TRBJ2-2; D is possibly TRBD2 (5 bases). This CDR3 has 12 residues. Germline V lookup: CDR1 MNHEY, CDR2 SVGAGI. Trimming left V 4 bases short and J 7 bases short, with 7 bases between. The CDR3 region is CASSFGGGELFF. The DNA for the CDR3 is TGTGCCAGCAGTTTTGGAGGCGGGGAGCTGTTTTTT.

The chain couples TRBV6-1 to TRBJ2-2, with TRBD1 matching over 8 bases. The CDR3 totals 15 residues. V lost 1 base and J lost 6; bases outside the gene matches: 4. Germline CDR1 MNHNS, CDR2 SASEGT. CDR3 nucleotides: TGTGCCAGCAGTGAAGTCGGGACAGGCGCCGGGGAGCTGTTTTTT. This gives the protein CASSEVGTGAGELFF.

This clone appeared once. The DNA of the CDR3 is TGTGCCAGCAGCCCACCGCGCAGGGTAGATGGCTACACCTTC. Amino acid sequence: CASSPPRRVDGYTF. This chain links TRBV28 with TRBJ1-2, with D tentatively TRBD1 (5 bases). V shed 6 bases and J shed 6 bases, with 17 bases lying between them. Germline V CDR1 and CDR2: MDHEN, SYDVKM. This CDR3 has 14 residues.

The V call is TRBV5-1, the J call TRBJ1-2, with 7 bases aligning to TRBD1. Germline V lookup: CDR1 SGHRS, CDR2 YFSETQ. This CDR3 region has 14 residues. V dropped 7 bases and J dropped 4; count of bases not matched to a gene: 10. The chain's CDR3 is CASGQEILGYGYTF. The CDR3 DNA is TGCGCCAGCGGACAGGAGATCCTAGGCTATGGCTACACCTTC. Drawing the rest from reference TRBV5-1 and TRBJ1-2, the complete variable domain is KAGVTQTPRYLIKTRGQQVTLSCSPISGHRSVSWYQQTPGQGLQFLFEYFSETQRNKGNFPGRFSGRQFSNSRSEMNVSTLELGDSALYLCASGQEILGYGYTFGSGTRLTVV.

This clone was seen a single time. This chain uses TRBV2 with TRBJ1-5; weak D call: TRBD1 (6 bases). The V end lost 4 bases, the J end lost 4 bases, and 8 bases lay between the germline ends. The CDR3 totals 13 residues. Germline CDR1 and CDR2: SNHLY and FYNNEI. The CDR3 loop is CASSGDTNQPQHF. In DNA form, the CDR3 reads TGTGCCAGCAGTGGGGACACTAATCAGCCCCAGCATTTT.

This clone showed up just a few times. CDR3 amino acids: CASRTGYKAFF. For the CDR3, the DNA is TGTGCCAGCAGGACAGGTTACAAAGCTTTCTTT. This chain joins TRBV12-3 or TRBV12-4 and TRBJ1-1; tentative D call: TRBD1 (6 bases). The CDR3 is 11 amino acids. V gave up 6 bases and J gave up 9 bases, with 11 bases separating them.

The genes are TRBV7-3 and TRBJ2-7; TRBD1 aligns across 8 bases. In germline, CDR1 is SGHTA, CDR2 FQGTGA. The J segment lost 6 bases and the V segment lost 0 bases, leaving 10 bases of the junction unmatched. The CDR3 runs to 16 residues. The CDR3 bases are TGTGCCAGCAGCTTAACAGGACAGGGAGGTCTCAGCGAGCAGTACTTC. Protein: CASSLTGQGGLSEQYF.

CDR3 loop: CATSPDRGTGELFF. The CDR3 DNA reads as TGTGCCACCAGCCCCGACAGGGGGACCGGGGAGCTGTTTTTT. This chain uses TRBV24-1 with TRBJ2-2; 9 bases map to TRBD1. V lost 7 bases and J lost 5; bases outside the gene matches: 4. Germline V gene lookup returns CDR1 KGHDR and CDR2 SFDVKD. The CDR3 loop spans 14 amino acids.

The chain recombines TRBV7-9 with TRBJ2-7; 8 bases agree with TRBD2. Germline CDR1 SEHNR, CDR2 FQNEAQ (reference sequence). The CDR3 loop spans 18 amino acids. Trimming removed 5 bases from V and 3 bases from J; junction bases left unmatched: 18. DNA for the CDR3: TGTGCCAGCAGCCTACCGGCGGGCGGGGGGCCGGCTTACTACGAGCAGTACTTC. It encodes CASSLPAGGGPAYYEQYF.

Only a few counts were recorded for this clone. A junction boundary mismatches the germline segment, possibly from a read error. V is TRBV4-1 and J is TRBJ1-2; TRBD1 might be the D (6 bases). The CDR3 runs 14 residues. The germline V gene has CDR1 MGHRA and CDR2 YSYEKL. CDR3 nucleotides: TGCGCCAGCAGCCAAGTAGCTAGTGACTGGGACACTTTCTTC. Amino acid sequence: CASSQVASDWDTFF.

This rearrangement joins TRBV7-6 to TRBJ2-3; 11 nucleotides match TRBD2. The CDR3 extends over 17 amino acids. CDR1 and CDR2 (germline): SGHVS, FNYEAQ. After removal of 2 bases from V and 5 bases from J, the junction contained 9 bases not matched to a gene. CDR3 nucleotides: TGTGCCAGCAGCTTACTAGCGGGAGGAGGGGTCGGAGATACGCAGTATTTT. Protein: CASSLLAGGGVGDTQYF.

The chain combines TRBV5-1 with TRBJ2-3; possible D gene TRBD2, 5 bases. Germline V gives CDR1 SGHRS, CDR2 YFSETQ. The CDR3 contains 14 residues. The V gene lost 1 base and the J gene lost 8 bases, with 14 bases spanning the gap. CDR3 residues: CASSLLRDPGTQYF. DNA of the CDR3: TGCGCCAGCAGCTTGCTACGGGATCCGGGTACGCAGTATTTT.

This clone was recorded only once. The rearrangement uses TRBV25-1 and TRBJ1-1, with D perhaps matching TRBD1 (5 bases). From germline, CDR1 is MGHDK and CDR2 SYGVNS. The CDR3 is 15 amino acids. Trimming removed 4 bases from V and 1 base from J, with 13 bases in between. CDR3 DNA: TGTGCCAGCAGTGGCTCGGACATCAGGAACACTGAAGCTTTCTTT. Its protein product is CASSGSDIRNTEAFF.

The rearrangement uses TRBV5-1 and TRBJ2-5; 11 bases match TRBD2. J was trimmed by 2 bases and V by 4 bases; bases with no gene match: 4. The length of the CDR3 is 15 residues. Germline V gene sequence: CDR1 SGHRS, CDR2 YFSETQ. CDR3 sequence: CASSGLAGGQETQYF. The CDR3, as DNA: TGCGCCAGCAGCGGGTTAGCGGGGGGGCAAGAGACCCAGTACTTC.

This clone was counted between two and nine times. The rearrangement uses TRBV19 and TRBJ1-2, with a tentative D call TRBD1 (6 bases). V lost 7 bases and J lost 0, with 15 bases in between. The CDR3 length is 15 residues. Germline CDR1 is LNHDA and CDR2 is SQIVND (reference sequence). The chain's CDR3 is CASTHRDTANYGYTF. As DNA, the CDR3 is TGTGCCAGTACTCACCGGGACACCGCTAACTATGGCTACACCTTC.

The J gene is TRBJ2-7, the V gene TRBV27, with D maybe TRBD1 (5 bases). The CDR3 has 13 residues. CDR1 and CDR2 from the germline V gene are MNHEY and SMNVEV (reference sequence). Trimming stripped 2 bases from V and 3 bases from J, with 8 bases between. DNA of the CDR3: TGTGCCAGCAGTTTACAGGGATTCTACGAGCAGTACTTC. Its translation is CASSLQGFYEQYF.

V and J are TRBV28 and TRBJ1-6; 10 bases map to TRBD1. This CDR3 spans 16 amino acids. After removal of 5 bases from V and 5 bases from J, the junction contained 6 bases not matched to a gene. Germline CDR1 reads MDHEN; CDR2 reads SYDVKM. The CDR3 reads CASSQPGQGNNSPLHF. The DNA of the CDR3 is TGTGCCAGCAGTCAACCGGGACAGGGGAATAATTCACCCCTCCACTTT.

The chain employs TRBV7-3 and TRBJ2-3, with TRBD2 matching over 8 bases. Trimming cost V 5 bases and J 2 bases; bases outside gene matches: 9. This CDR3 contains 16 residues. Germline-derived CDR1 and CDR2 are SGHTA and FQGTGA. CDR3 bases: TGTGCCAGCAGCCTGAGCGGGGGACTAAACACAGATACGCAGTATTTT. Translated, it gives CASSLSGGLNTDTQYF.

The genes are TRBV7-2 and TRBJ2-3; 9 bases align to TRBD1. Losses at the gene ends were 3 bases for V and 4 bases for J; bases not matched to a gene: 5. This CDR3 comprises 15 residues. CDR1 and CDR2 from the germline V gene are SGHTA and FQGNSA. The CDR3 protein is CASSFDRGIADTQYF. The CDR3 DNA is TGTGCCAGCAGCTTTGACAGGGGGATCGCAGATACGCAGTATTTT.

The CDR3 DNA reads as TGTGCCAGCAGTTCGTCTGGGACTAGCGCAACTGGTGAGCAGTTCTTC. It codes for CASSSSGTSATGEQFF. The rearrangement joins TRBV27 to TRBJ2-1, with TRBD2 matching 10 bases. CDR3 length: 16 amino acids. Losses at the gene ends were 4 bases for V and 9 bases for J; bases not matched to a gene: 12. Looked up from germline, CDR1 is MNHEY and CDR2 is SMNVEV (reference sequence).

The chain links TRBV7-3 to TRBJ2-3, with D possibly TRBD2 on 5 matching bases. CDR1 and CDR2 (germline): SGHTA, FQGTGA. V was shortened by 6 bases and J by 2 bases, with 9 bases between the two germline ends. The CDR3 covers 13 residues. This CDR3 reads CASSRGYTDTQYF. CDR3 in DNA: TGTGCCAGCAGTCGGGGTTACACAGATACGCAGTATTTT.

J is TRBJ1-3 and V is TRBV10-1; D remains unclear. The CDR3 has 16 amino acids. Trimming stripped 6 bases from V and 0 bases from J, with 15 bases between. The germline V gene has CDR1 WNHNN and CDR2 SYGVQD (reference sequence). The CDR3: CASREIAMSSGNTIYF. The CDR3, as DNA: TGCGCCAGCAGAGAGATCGCCATGAGCTCTGGAAACACCATATATTTT.

The chain recombines TRBV10-2 with TRBJ1-4, with D unclear. V shed 4 bases and J shed 7 bases, with 13 bases lying between them. CDR3 length: 14 residues. Germline CDR1 is WSHSY and CDR2 is SAAADI. CDR3 DNA: TGCGCCAGCAGTGCCGTCGGAGTAAGTGAAAAACTGTTTTTT. Translation: CASSAVGVSEKLFF.

This chain uses TRBV11-2 with TRBJ1-1, with D possibly matching TRBD1 (5 bases). V lost 5 bases, J lost 0 bases, and 19 bases lay in between. The CDR3 spans 17 residues. In germline, CDR1 is SGHAT, CDR2 FQNNGV. The CDR3, as DNA: TGTGCCAGCAGCCCAAAGGGTCGCTCAGGGATGAACACTGAAGCTTTCTTT. Its protein is CASSPKGRSGMNTEAFF.